The subject of this entry is one T cell receptor (beta chain). What it recognizes is unknown. The study sampled nominally healthy donors, though unrecorded immune exposures were likely. The data derive from a study of cytomegalovirus exposure and HLA in healthy donors. Study-level background: A preliminary data release comprised 70 million to 95 million unique TCRs obtained from HLA-typed donors. Of the donors genotyped, 398 in all, 65% to 90% fell in the Caucasian-associated ancestry cluster.

Findings and caveats of the study: A later analysis found TCR association rates differed by HLA locus, highest for DRB1 and lowest for HLA-C.

In the PCR, 60 Vbeta and 13 Jbeta primers were used. Produced via immunoSEQ multiplex PCR; TCRdb's table is partial and in-frame only. The profile shows some 150,000 clones, 70% to 80% of them singletons. CDR1 and CDR2 (germline): SGHAT, FQNNGV. V shed 7 bases, J shed 5 bases, and the junction held 9 bases outside the gene matches. This CDR3 comprises 16 residues. The TCR was taken from a man younger than 40 in good health and CMV-seropositive. J is TRBJ2-3 and V is TRBV11-2, with TRBD2 matching over 13 bases. The sequenced material came from PBMCs. CDR3 in amino acids: CASNSLAGGPRDTQYF. CDR3 sequence (DNA): TGTGCCAGCAATTCACTAGCGGGGGGGCCCAGAGATACGCAGTATTTT.